What follows is one T cell receptor (beta chain) and its context. The target antigen is unknown. This record belongs to a study of cytomegalovirus exposure and HLA in healthy donors. Study findings and constraints: Rare TCR sequences dominated, though some public TCRs recurred in many donors. It was confirmed in vitro that a few of the CMV-associated chains were specific for CMV antigens. Reportedly, diagnosis of cytomegalovirus status by the classifier showed high specificity and sensitivity. Cytomegalovirus association was listed for 170 or so TCR beta chains.

The assay was immunoSEQ multiplex PCR, and TCRdb's table has in-frame clones only and misses some. This sample has 150,000 or so clones; 89% occur once, and the top ten carry around 1.2%. This clonotype originated in a woman between 18 and 30 years old in good health and CMV-seronegative. Specimen: PBMCs.

CDR3 in DNA: TGTGCCAGCAGAAGGACAGGGACCTCCAATCAGCCCCAGCATTTT. Protein sequence: CASRRTGTSNQPQHF. The chain is built from TRBV6-1 and TRBJ1-5, with TRBD1 matching 8 bases. Trimming took 6 bases from V and 3 from J; bases not matched to a gene: 7. Germline values: CDR1 MNHNS, CDR2 SASEGT. This CDR3 contains 15 residues.